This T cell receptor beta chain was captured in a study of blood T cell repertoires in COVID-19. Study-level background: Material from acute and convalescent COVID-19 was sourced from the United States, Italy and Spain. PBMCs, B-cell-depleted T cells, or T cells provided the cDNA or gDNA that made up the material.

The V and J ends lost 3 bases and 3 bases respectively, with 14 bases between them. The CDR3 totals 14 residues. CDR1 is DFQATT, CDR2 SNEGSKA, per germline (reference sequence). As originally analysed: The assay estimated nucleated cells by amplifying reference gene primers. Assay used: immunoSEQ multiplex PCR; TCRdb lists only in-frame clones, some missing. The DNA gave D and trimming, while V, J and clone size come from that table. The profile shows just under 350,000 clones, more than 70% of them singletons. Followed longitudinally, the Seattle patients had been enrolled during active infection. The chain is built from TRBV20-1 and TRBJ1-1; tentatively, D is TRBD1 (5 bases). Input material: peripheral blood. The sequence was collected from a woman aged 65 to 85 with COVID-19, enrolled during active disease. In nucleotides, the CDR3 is TGCAGTGCTAGTGAGTCGACAGCCTACACTGAAGCTTTCTTT. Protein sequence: CSASESTAYTEAFF.